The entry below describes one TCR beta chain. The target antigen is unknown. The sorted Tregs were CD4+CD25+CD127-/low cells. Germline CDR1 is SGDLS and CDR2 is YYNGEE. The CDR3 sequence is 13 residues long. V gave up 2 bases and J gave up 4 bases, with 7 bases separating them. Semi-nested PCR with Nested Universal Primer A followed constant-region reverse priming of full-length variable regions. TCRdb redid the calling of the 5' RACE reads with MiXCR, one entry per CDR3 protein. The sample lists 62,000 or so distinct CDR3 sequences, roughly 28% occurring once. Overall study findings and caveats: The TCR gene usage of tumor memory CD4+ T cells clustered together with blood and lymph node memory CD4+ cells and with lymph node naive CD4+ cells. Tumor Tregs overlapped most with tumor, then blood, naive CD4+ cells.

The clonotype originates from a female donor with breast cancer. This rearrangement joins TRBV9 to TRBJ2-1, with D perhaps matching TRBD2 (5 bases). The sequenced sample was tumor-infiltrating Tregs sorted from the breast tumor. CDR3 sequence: CASSVGEYNEQFF. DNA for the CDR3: TGTGCCAGCAGCGTTGGGGAGTACAATGAGCAGTTCTTC.